This T cell receptor (beta chain) was found in a study of blood T cell repertoires in COVID-19. Study in general: The United States, Italy and Spain were the sources of the acute and convalescent COVID-19 samples. T cells, B-cell-depleted T cells, or PBMCs provided the cDNA or gDNA that served as material.

Authors' processing steps: Cell counts per sample came from amplifying reference gene primers. The data were produced by immunoSEQ multiplex PCR, yet TCRdb's version contains in-frame clones alone and is incomplete. V and J calls and clone size come straight from that table; D and trimming were deduced from the DNA. The table lists about 25,000 clones, approximately 94% of them singletons. From germline, CDR1 is SGHNT and CDR2 YYREEE (reference sequence). V gave up 5 bases and J gave up 2 bases; unmatched junction bases: 11. This CDR3 has 16 residues. The chain uses TRBV5-4 and TRBJ2-5; 8 bases line up with TRBD2. The clonotype comes from a human donor with active COVID-19. The donor label of this sample is uncertain. Sequenced material: peripheral blood. In DNA form, the CDR3 reads TGTGCCAGCAGACCCACTCCCGGACTAGCACAAGAGACCCAGTACTTC. It is translated as CASRPTPGLAQETQYF.